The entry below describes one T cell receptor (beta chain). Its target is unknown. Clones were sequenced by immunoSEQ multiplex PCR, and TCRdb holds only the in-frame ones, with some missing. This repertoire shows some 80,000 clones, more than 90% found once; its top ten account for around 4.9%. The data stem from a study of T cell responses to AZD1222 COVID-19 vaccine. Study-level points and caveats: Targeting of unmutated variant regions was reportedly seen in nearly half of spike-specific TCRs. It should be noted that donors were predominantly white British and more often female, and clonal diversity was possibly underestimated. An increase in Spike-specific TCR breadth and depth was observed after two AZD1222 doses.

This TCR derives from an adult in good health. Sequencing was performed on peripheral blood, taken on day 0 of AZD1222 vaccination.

CDR3 loop: CASSLAGTDLYGYTF. CDR3 nucleotides: TGCGCCAGCAGCTTGGCAGGGACCGACCTCTATGGCTACACCTTC. V is TRBV5-1 and J is TRBJ1-2; D perhaps matches TRBD1 (5 bases). From germline, CDR1 is SGHRS and CDR2 YFSETQ. The CDR3 length is 15 residues. Deletions cut 0 bases from V and 4 bases from J, with 13 bases between.